The clone carrying this T cell receptor (beta chain) was counted a single time. The antigen is unknown. Sequencing was performed with immunoSEQ multiplex PCR; in TCRdb, only in-frame clones are kept and a portion is missing. This table has over 150,000 clones, about 87% appearing once. This entry is derived from a study of T cell responses to AZD1222 COVID-19 vaccine. Broader study findings: Clonal diversity was possibly underestimated; the donors were predominantly white British and more often female.

The source material was peripheral blood, sampled on day 0 of AZD1222 vaccination. The receptor's source is an adult in good health.

The DNA for the CDR3 is TGTGCCAGCAGCCCTCTGCAGGGACAGGGGGCGATCGGAGGTGAAAAACTGTTTTTT. The encoded protein is CASSPLQGQGAIGGEKLFF. This chain links TRBV4-2 with TRBJ1-4; TRBD1 matches at 12 bases. Germline assignment: CDR1 LGHNA and CDR2 YNFKEQ. The V segment lost 4 bases and the J segment 7 bases; nucleotides outside the gene matches: 16. This CDR3 contains 19 residues.